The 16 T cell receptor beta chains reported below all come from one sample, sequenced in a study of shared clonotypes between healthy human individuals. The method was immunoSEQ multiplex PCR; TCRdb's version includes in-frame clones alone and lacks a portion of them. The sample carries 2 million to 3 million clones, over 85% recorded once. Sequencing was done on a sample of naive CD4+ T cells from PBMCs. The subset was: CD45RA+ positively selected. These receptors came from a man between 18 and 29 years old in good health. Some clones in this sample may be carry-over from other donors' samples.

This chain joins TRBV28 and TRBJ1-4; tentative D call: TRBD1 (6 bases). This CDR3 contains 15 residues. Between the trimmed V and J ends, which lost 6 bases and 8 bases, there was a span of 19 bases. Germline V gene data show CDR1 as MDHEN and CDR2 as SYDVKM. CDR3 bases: TGTGCCAGCAGGTTGTTCAGGGGTTCGTTCGAAAAACTGTTTTTT. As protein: CASRLFRGSFEKLFF.

The CDR3: CAWSAIDRQETQYF. In nucleotides, the CDR3 is TGTGCCTGGAGTGCGATTGACAGGCAAGAGACCCAGTACTTC. V is TRBV30 and J is TRBJ2-5, with a tentative D call TRBD1 (6 bases). The CDR3 sequence is 14 residues long. Per the germline V gene, CDR1 is GTSNPN and CDR2 is SVGIG (reference sequence). Trimming cost V 1 base and J 2 bases, with 11 bases left between them.

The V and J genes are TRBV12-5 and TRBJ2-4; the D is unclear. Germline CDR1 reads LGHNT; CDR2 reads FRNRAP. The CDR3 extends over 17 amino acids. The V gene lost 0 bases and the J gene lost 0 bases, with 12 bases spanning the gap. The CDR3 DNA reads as TGTGCTAGTGGTTTGGTACAGTTGGATCTAGCCAAAAACATTCAGTACTTC. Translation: CASGLVQLDLAKNIQYF.

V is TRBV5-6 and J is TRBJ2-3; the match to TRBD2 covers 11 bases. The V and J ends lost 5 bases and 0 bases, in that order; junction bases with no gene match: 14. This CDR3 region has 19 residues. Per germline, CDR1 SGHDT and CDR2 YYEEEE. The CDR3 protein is CASRREPGLAESSTDTQYF. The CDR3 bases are TGTGCCAGCAGAAGAGAACCGGGACTAGCGGAGTCTAGCACAGATACGCAGTATTTT.

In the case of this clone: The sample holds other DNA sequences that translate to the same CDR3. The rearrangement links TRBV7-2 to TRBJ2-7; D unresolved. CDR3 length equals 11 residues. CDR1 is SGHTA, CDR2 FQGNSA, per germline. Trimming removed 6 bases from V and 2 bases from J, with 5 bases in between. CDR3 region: CASSSTYEQYF. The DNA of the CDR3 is TGTGCCAGCAGTTCAACCTACGAGCAGTACTTC.

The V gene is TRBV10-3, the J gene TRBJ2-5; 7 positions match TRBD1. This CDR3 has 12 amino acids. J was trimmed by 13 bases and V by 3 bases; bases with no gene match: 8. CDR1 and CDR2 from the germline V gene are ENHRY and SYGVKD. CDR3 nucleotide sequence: TGTGCCATCAGTGAATCCTCCGGGACAGCGTACTTC. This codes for CAISESSGTAYF.

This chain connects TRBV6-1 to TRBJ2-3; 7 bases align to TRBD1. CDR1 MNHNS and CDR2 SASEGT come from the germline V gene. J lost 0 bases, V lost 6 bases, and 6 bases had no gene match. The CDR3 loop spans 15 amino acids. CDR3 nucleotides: TGTGCCAGCAGGGACCTACAGGGGAGCACAGATACGCAGTATTTT. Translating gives CASRDLQGSTDTQYF.

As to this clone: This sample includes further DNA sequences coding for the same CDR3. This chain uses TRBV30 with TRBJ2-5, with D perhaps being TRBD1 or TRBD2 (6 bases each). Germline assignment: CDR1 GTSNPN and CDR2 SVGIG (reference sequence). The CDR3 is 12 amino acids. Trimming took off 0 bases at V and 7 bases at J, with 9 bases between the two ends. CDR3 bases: TGTGCCTGGAGTGTCGGGGGCCGGACCCAGTACTTC. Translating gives CAWSVGGRTQYF.

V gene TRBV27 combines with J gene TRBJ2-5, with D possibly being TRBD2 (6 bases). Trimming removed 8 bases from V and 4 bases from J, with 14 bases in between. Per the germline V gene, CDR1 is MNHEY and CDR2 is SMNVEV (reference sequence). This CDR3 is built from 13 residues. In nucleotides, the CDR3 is TGTGCCAGCGGATTAGGACTATCAGAGACCCAGTACTTC. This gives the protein CASGLGLSETQYF.

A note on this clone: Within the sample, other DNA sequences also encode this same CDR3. In DNA form, the CDR3 reads TGTGCCAGCTCACCGCGGACCTACGAGCAGTACTTC. Translating it yields CASSPRTYEQYF. The chain has TRBV18 and TRBJ2-7; no definite D call. Trimming removed 3 bases at V and 2 bases at J, with 5 bases between. The germline CDR1 and CDR2 sequences are KGHSH and LQKENI. CDR3 length equals 12 residues. The full variable domain, completed using reference TRBV18 and TRBJ2-7, is NAGVMQNPRHLVRRRGQEARLRCSPMKGHSHVYWYRQLPEEGLKFMVYLQKENIIDESGMPKERFSAEFPKEGPSILRIQQVVRGDSAAYFCASSPRTYEQYFGPGTRLTVT.

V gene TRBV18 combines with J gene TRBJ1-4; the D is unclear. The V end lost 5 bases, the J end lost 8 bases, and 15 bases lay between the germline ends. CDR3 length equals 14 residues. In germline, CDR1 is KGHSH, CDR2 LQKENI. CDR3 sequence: CASSKKRAEEKLFF. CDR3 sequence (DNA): TGTGCCAGCTCAAAGAAGAGGGCAGAAGAAAAACTGTTTTTT.

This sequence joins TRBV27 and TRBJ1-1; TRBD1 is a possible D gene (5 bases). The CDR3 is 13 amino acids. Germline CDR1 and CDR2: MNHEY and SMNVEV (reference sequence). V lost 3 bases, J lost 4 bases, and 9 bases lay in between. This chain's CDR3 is CASSFTGGTEAFF. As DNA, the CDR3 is TGTGCCAGCAGTTTTACCGGGGGCACTGAAGCTTTCTTT.

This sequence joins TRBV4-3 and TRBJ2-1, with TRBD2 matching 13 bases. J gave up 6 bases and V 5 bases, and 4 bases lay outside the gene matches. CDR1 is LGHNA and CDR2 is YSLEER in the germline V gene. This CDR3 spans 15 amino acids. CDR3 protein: CASSATSGRFNEQFF. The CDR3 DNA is TGCGCCAGCAGCGCGACTAGCGGGAGGTTCAATGAGCAGTTCTTC.

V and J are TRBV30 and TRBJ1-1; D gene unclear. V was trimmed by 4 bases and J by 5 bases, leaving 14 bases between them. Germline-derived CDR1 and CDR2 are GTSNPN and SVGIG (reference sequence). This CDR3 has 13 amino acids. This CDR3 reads CAWTQRAWTEAFF. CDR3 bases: TGTGCCTGGACACAGAGGGCGTGGACTGAAGCTTTCTTT.

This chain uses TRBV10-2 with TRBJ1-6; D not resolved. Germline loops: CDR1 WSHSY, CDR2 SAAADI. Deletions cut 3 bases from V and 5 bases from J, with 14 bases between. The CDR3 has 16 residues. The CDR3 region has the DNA TGCGCCAGCAGTGAAGCAGCACAAAGAGATAATTCACCCCTCCACTTT. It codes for CASSEAAQRDNSPLHF.

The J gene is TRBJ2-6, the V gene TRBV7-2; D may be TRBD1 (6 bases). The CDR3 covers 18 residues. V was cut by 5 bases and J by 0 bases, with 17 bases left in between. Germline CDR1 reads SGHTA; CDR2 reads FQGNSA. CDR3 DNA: TGTGCCAGCAGCCGTCGACAGGCTACTTCCTCTGGGGCCAACGTCCTGACTTTC. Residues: CASSRRQATSSGANVLTF.